This T cell receptor beta chain was documented in a study of cytomegalovirus exposure and HLA in healthy donors. Study conclusions and caveats: Later examination showed HLA-associated TCR beta chains had greater clonal expansion than equally common others.

The CDR3 runs 15 residues. The germline V and J ends were trimmed by 6 bases and 3 bases, with 17 bases remaining between them. Per the germline V gene, CDR1 is ENHRY and CDR2 is SYGVKD. With respect to this clone: Its specificity is not known.

Vbeta (60) and Jbeta (13) primers were used in the PCR. In the study's own analysis: Later, tens of millions of unique TCR beta chains were counted in an analysis, and about 10 million of them were shared. Method: immunoSEQ multiplex PCR; TCRdb's copy keeps in-frame clones and lacks some. The V and J calls and clone size were taken over from that table, and D and trimming were inferred from the DNA. This repertoire includes 100,000 to 150,000 clones. This sequence originates from a woman between 35 and 50 years old in good health and CMV-seropositive. The genes are TRBV10-3 and TRBJ1-2; D may be TRBD1 (5 bases). Specimen: PBMCs. CDR3: CAIRQGTDSHYGYTF. The CDR3 region has the DNA TGTGCCATCAGACAAGGTACAGACAGTCACTATGGCTACACCTTC.